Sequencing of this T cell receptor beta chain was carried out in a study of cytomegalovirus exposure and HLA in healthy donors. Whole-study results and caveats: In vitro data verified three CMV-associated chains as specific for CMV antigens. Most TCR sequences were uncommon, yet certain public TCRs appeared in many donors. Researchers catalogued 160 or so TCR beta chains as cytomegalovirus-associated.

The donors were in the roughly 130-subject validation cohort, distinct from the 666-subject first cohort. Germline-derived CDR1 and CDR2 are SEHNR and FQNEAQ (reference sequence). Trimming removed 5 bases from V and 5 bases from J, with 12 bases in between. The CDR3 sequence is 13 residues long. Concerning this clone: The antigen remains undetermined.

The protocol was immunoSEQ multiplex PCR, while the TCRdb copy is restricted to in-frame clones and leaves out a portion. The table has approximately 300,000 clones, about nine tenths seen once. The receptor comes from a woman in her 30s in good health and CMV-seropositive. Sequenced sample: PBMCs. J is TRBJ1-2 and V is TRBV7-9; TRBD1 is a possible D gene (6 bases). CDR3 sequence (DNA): TGTGCCAGCAGCATTACAGGGCCTTATGGCTACACCTTC. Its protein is CASSITGPYGYTF.